This TCR beta chain was identified during a study of Ad26.COV2.S vaccination and SARS-CoV-2 variants. Study-level points and caveats: Measurements of TCR breadth and depth may have given underestimates of the total T cell responses. People who got the vaccine or the placebo had similar non-spike TCR breadth.

TCRdb's table, derived via immunoSEQ multiplex PCR, lists solely in-frame clones and lacks some. In the table there are about 410,000 clones, roughly 90% of which are singletons. Treatment reported: 15 to 20 received Ad26.COV2.S at low or high dose, single or two shots; five or six received placebo; per-sample allocation not given. Samples analyzed were those drawn on day 63 after the first vaccine or placebo injection. A Boston donor was an adult aged 18-55 years. The CDR3 spans 16 residues. V shed 3 bases, J shed 6 bases, and the junction held 7 bases outside the gene matches. Germline values: CDR1 MRHNA, CDR2 SNTAGT. The sample holds many counts of this clone. The antigen remains undetermined.

This TCR came from a person between 18 and 65 years old who received the Ad26.COV2.S COVID-19 vaccine or a placebo. Sequenced material: peripheral blood, taken in a trial of Ad26.COV2.S vaccine versus placebo. This chain uses TRBV6-4 with TRBJ2-1, with 11 bases fitting TRBD2. In DNA form, the CDR3 reads TGTGCCAGCAGTGAGGTAGCGGGAGGGCCTCTCAATGAGCAGTTCTTC. Its protein product is CASSEVAGGPLNEQFF.